This T cell receptor beta chain was retrieved from a study of blood T cell repertoires in COVID-19. Study summary: Both acute and convalescent COVID-19 samples were obtained from the United States, Italy and Spain.

Method: immunoSEQ multiplex PCR; TCRdb's copy keeps in-frame clones and lacks some. The sample lists fewer than 250,000 clones, more than 85% seen once, with roughly 0.7% in the top ten. The CDR3 runs to 16 residues. V lost 0 bases to trimming and J lost 10 bases; unmatched junction nucleotides: 5. The germline V gene has CDR1 SGHTA and CDR2 FQGNSA. The V gene is TRBV7-2, the J gene TRBJ2-1; 14 nucleotides match TRBD2. Sequencing input: peripheral blood. This TCR came from a man aged 35-49 years with acute or convalescent COVID-19. CDR3 loop: CASSLAPGLAGGEQFF. The DNA for the CDR3 is TGTGCCAGCAGCTTAGCTCCAGGACTAGCGGGAGGAGAGCAGTTCTTC.